What follows describes a single T cell receptor beta chain. Reprocessing the 5' RACE reads, TCRdb reports a single entry for every CDR3 protein and omits DNA. The sample table sets out fewer than 400,000 distinct CDR3 sequences. This entry belongs to a study of T cells expressing NK-cell markers. CDR3 length: 14 residues. The germline V gene encodes CDR1 SGHKS and CDR2 YYEKEE (reference sequence). V gene TRBV5-5 combines with J gene TRBJ2-5. Source material: blood T cells: a sorted CD56 or NKG2C T cell subset, CD4+ or CD8+ T cells, or bulk PBMC T cells (not recorded which). The clonotype originates from a woman aged 45 to 65 in good health. CDR3 in amino acids: CASSLVGRLETQYF. Full variable domain (missing parts from reference TRBV5-5 and TRBJ2-5): DAGVTQSPTHLIKTRGQQVTLRCSPISGHKSVSWYQQVLGQGPQFIFQYYEKEERGRGNFPDRFSARQFPNYSSELNVNALLLGDSALYLCASSLVGRLETQYFGPGTRLLVL.